A selection of T cell receptor beta chains follows, all from one sample in a study of blood T cell repertoires in COVID-19. Using immunoSEQ multiplex PCR, the repertoire was profiled, and TCRdb retains in-frame clones only, with some absent. The sample holds about 260,000 clones, approximately 83% seen once. The source material was peripheral blood. Receptors were obtained from a woman aged 45-60 years who had recovered from COVID-19. The CDR3 runs from the conserved cysteine through the conserved F or W. The D gene is left open where the match is weak. Not all rows give a size; the values are once, few, many and, for expanded clones, a class.

v_call: TRBV5-4; j_call: TRBJ2-3; d_call: TRBD2; clone_size: NA; cdr3_aa: CASSLIIAGGTDTQYF; cdr3_nt: TGTGCCAGCAGCTTGATAATAGCGGGAGGAACAGATACGCAGTATTTT
v_call: TRBV29-1; j_call: TRBJ2-1; d_call: NA; clone_size: NA; cdr3_aa: CSVVSSGNEQFF; cdr3_nt: TGCAGCGTTGTTTCCTCCGGCAATGAGCAGTTCTTC
v_call: TRBV7-3; j_call: TRBJ1-2; d_call: TRBD1; clone_size: NA; cdr3_aa: CASSLSGTGRYGYTF; cdr3_nt: TGTGCCAGCAGCTTATCCGGGACAGGGCGGTATGGCTACACCTTC
v_call: TRBV5-6; j_call: TRBJ2-7; d_call: NA; clone_size: NA; cdr3_aa: CASSFSTRNNYEQYF; cdr3_nt: TGTGCCAGCAGCTTCTCGACACGCAACAACTACGAGCAGTACTTC
v_call: TRBV4-3; j_call: TRBJ1-1; d_call: NA; clone_size: few; cdr3_aa: CASSQTANTEAFF; cdr3_nt: TGCGCCAGCAGCCAGACAGCGAACACTGAAGCTTTCTTT
v_call: TRBV6-2/TRBV6-3; j_call: TRBJ1-2; d_call: NA; clone_size: NA; cdr3_aa: CASSLGGLYGYTF; cdr3_nt: TGTGCCAGCAGTTTGGGGGGACTCTATGGCTACACCTTC
v_call: TRBV6-4; j_call: TRBJ1-1; d_call: NA; clone_size: NA; cdr3_aa: CASSATGYSTEAFF; cdr3_nt: TGTGCCAGCAGTGCCACAGGCTACAGCACTGAAGCTTTCTTT
v_call: TRBV28; j_call: TRBJ1-4; d_call: NA; clone_size: NA; cdr3_aa: CASSPGPGGEKLFF; cdr3_nt: TGTGCCAGCAGTCCTGGTCCGGGGGGCGAAAAACTGTTTTTT
v_call: TRBV6-5; j_call: TRBJ2-1; d_call: TRBD2; clone_size: NA; cdr3_aa: CASRIAGGDEQFF; cdr3_nt: TGTGCCAGCAGGATAGCGGGAGGAGATGAGCAGTTCTTC
v_call: TRBV6-5; j_call: TRBJ1-2; d_call: NA; clone_size: NA; cdr3_aa: CASSYSYRNYGYTF; cdr3_nt: TGTGCCAGCAGTTACTCGTACAGGAACTATGGCTACACCTTC
v_call: TRBV24-1; j_call: TRBJ2-2; d_call: TRBD2; clone_size: NA; cdr3_aa: CATSDPGTSGRGNTGELFF; cdr3_nt: TGTGCCACCAGTGATCCTGGGACTAGCGGGAGAGGGAACACCGGGGAGCTGTTTTTT
v_call: TRBV28; j_call: TRBJ2-1; d_call: NA; clone_size: many; cdr3_aa: CASSTDTYNEQFF; cdr3_nt: TGTGCCAGCAGCACAGACACGTACAATGAGCAGTTCTTC
v_call: TRBV5-1; j_call: TRBJ2-2; d_call: TRBD2; clone_size: NA; cdr3_aa: CASSLAGLANTGELFF; cdr3_nt: TGCGCCAGCAGCTTGGCCGGACTAGCGAACACCGGGGAGCTGTTTTTT
v_call: TRBV7-2; j_call: TRBJ2-1; d_call: NA; clone_size: NA; cdr3_aa: CASSLVADSYNEQFF; cdr3_nt: TGTGCCAGCAGCTTAGTAGCGGACTCCTACAATGAGCAGTTCTTC
v_call: TRBV18; j_call: TRBJ1-1; d_call: NA; clone_size: NA; cdr3_aa: CASSRQAIGTEAFF; cdr3_nt: TGTGCCAGCTCACGACAGGCCATTGGTACTGAAGCTTTCTTT
v_call: TRBV24-1; j_call: TRBJ2-2; d_call: TRBD2; clone_size: NA; cdr3_aa: CATSVAGKNTGELFF; cdr3_nt: TGTGCCACCAGCGTAGCGGGGAAGAACACCGGGGAGCTGTTTTTT
v_call: TRBV7-3; j_call: TRBJ2-3; d_call: NA; clone_size: NA; cdr3_aa: CASSLLAGPDTQYF; cdr3_nt: TGTGCCAGCAGCTTATTAGCAGGGCCAGATACGCAGTATTTT